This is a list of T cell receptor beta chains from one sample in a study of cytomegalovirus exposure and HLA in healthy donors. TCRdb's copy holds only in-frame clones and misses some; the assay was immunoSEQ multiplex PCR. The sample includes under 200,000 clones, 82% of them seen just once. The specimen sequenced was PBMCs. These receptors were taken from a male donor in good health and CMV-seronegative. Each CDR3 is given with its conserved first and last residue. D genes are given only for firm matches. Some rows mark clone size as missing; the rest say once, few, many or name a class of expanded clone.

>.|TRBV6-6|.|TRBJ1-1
CASSSGAGTEAFF
TGTGCCAGCAGCTCAGGGGCCGGCACTGAAGCTTTCTTT
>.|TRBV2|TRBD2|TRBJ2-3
CASSRTSGGAGTDTQYF
TGTGCCAGCAGTAGGACTAGCGGGGGGGCCGGGACAGATACGCAGTATTTT
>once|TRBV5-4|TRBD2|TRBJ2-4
CASSRTGGGVENIQYF
TGTGCCAGCAGCCGGACTGGCGGGGGGGTGGAAAACATTCAGTACTTC
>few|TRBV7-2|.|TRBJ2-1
CASSLAHKNEQFF
TGTGCCAGCAGCTTAGCGCACAAAAATGAGCAGTTCTTC
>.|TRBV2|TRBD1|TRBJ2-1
CASSTDRAHLNNEQFF
TGTGCCAGCAGTACAGACAGGGCCCACCTCAACAATGAGCAGTTCTTC
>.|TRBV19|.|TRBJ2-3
CASSTMTDTQYF
TGTGCCAGTAGTACAATGACAGATACGCAGTATTTT
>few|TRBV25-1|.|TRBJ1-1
CASSEGQNTEAFF
TGTGCCAGCAGTGAAGGGCAGAACACTGAAGCTTTCTTT
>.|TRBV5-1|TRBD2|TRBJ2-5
CASSLGLAETQYF
TGCGCCAGCAGCTTAGGACTAGCAGAGACCCAGTACTTC
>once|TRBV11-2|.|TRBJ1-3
CASSPKPGAGNTIYF
TGTGCCAGCAGCCCCAAACCAGGGGCTGGAAACACCATATATTTT
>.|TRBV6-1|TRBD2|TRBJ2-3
CASMLAVSTDTQYF
TGTGCCAGCATGCTAGCGGTTAGCACAGATACGCAGTATTTT
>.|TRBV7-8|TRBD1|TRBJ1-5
CASSRDRERQPQHF
TGTGCCAGCAGCCGTGACAGGGAAAGGCAGCCCCAGCATTTT
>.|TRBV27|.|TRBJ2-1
CASLGEGGNEQFF
TGTGCCAGCCTGGGGGAGGGGGGAAATGAGCAGTTCTTC
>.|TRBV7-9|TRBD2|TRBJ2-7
CASSLLAGVGYEQYF
TGTGCCAGCAGCTTACTAGCGGGAGTCGGGTACGAGCAGTACTTC
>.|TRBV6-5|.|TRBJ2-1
CASTRSSYNEQFF
TGTGCCAGCACTCGGAGCTCCTACAATGAGCAGTTCTTC
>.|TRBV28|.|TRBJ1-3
CASTLWQGRGNTIYF
TGTGCCAGCACCCTTTGGCAGGGTCGGGGAAACACCATATATTTT
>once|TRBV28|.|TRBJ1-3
CASSRYQVSSGNTIYF
TGTGCCAGCAGTCGGTATCAGGTTTCCTCTGGAAACACCATATATTTT
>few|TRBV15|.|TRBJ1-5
CATSRRENFQPQHF
TGTGCCACCAGCAGACGAGAAAATTTTCAGCCCCAGCATTTT
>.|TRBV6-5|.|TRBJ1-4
CASSEQFREKLFF
TGTGCCAGCAGTGAACAGTTCAGGGAAAAACTGTTTTTT
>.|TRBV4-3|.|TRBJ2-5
CASSRQTGETQYF
TGCGCCAGCAGCCGGCAAACAGGGGAGACCCAGTACTTC
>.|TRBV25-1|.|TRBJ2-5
CASRPPGRGETQYF
TGTGCCAGCAGACCCCCGGGAAGGGGGGAGACCCAGTACTTC
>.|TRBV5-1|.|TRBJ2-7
CASSQDSESVYEQYF
TGCGCCAGCAGCCAGGATAGCGAGTCCGTCTACGAGCAGTACTTC
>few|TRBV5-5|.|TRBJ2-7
CASGGGAATYEQYF
TGTGCCAGCGGCGGAGGTGCGGCGACCTACGAGCAGTACTTC
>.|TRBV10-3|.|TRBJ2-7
CAISAGQPYEQYF
TGTGCCATCAGTGCTGGACAGCCCTACGAGCAGTACTTC
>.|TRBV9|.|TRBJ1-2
CASSVDATGYYGYTF
TGTGCCAGCAGCGTAGACGCGACAGGATACTATGGCTACACCTTC
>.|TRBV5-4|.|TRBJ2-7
CASSQGGRDSYEQYF
TGTGCCAGCAGCCAAGGTGGGCGGGACTCCTACGAGCAGTACTTC
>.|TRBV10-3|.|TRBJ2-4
CAISGHKNIQYF
TGTGCCATCAGTGGGCACAAAAACATTCAGTACTTC
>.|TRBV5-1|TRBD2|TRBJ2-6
CASRPGRGTGANVLTF
TGCGCCAGCAGACCCGGGAGGGGCACTGGGGCCAACGTCCTGACTTTC
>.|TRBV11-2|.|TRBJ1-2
CASEDSQNLSSGYTF
TGTGCCAGCGAGGATTCCCAGAACCTCTCATCTGGCTACACCTTC
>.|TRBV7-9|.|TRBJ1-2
CSSSAPGSSVYTF
TGTTCCAGCAGCGCCCCAGGGTCTTCGGTTTACACCTTC
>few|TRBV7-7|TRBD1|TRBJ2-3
CASSFGTGGADTQYF
TGTGCCAGCAGCTTCGGGACAGGAGGGGCAGATACGCAGTATTTT
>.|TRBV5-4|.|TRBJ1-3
CASSFSGTGNTIYF
TGTGCCAGCAGCTTTTCAGGGACTGGAAACACCATATATTTT
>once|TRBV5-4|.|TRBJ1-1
CASSNRAGNTEAFF
TGTGCCAGCAGCAACAGGGCGGGGAACACTGAAGCTTTCTTT
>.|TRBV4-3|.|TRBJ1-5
CASSLEIAPGGPQHF
TGCGCCAGCAGCCTCGAAATCGCTCCCGGGGGGCCCCAGCATTTT
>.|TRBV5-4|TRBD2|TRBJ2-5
CASSLAGGREETQYF
TGTGCCAGCAGCTTAGCGGGGGGGCGGGAAGAGACCCAGTACTTC
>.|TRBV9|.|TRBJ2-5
CASSGLGFREQYF
TGTGCCAGCAGCGGTTTGGGGTTTAGGGAGCAGTACTTC
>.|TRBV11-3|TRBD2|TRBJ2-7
CASSAYSGMDYEQYF
TGTGCCAGCAGCGCCTATAGCGGGATGGACTACGAGCAGTACTTC
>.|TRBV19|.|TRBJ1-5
CASRPGPRGRQPQHF
TGTGCCAGTCGCCCAGGACCCAGGGGTCGACAGCCCCAGCATTTT
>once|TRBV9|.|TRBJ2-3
CASSVDAPDTQYF
TGTGCCAGCAGCGTAGACGCGCCAGATACGCAGTATTTT
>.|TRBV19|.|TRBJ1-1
CASRQTDTEAFF
TGTGCCAGTCGACAGACGGACACTGAAGCTTTCTTT
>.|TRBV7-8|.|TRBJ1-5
CASSLGSGGNQPQHF
TGTGCCAGCAGCTTAGGGTCCGGGGGCAATCAGCCCCAGCATTTT
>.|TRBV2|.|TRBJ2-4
CASTDRNIQYF
TGTGCCAGCACGGACAGAAACATTCAGTACTTC
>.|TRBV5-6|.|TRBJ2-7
CASSTSSLAPEQYF
TGTGCCAGCAGCACGTCCTCGCTAGCGCCCGAGCAGTACTTC
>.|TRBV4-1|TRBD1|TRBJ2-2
CASEGQGYTGELFF
TGCGCCAGTGAGGGACAGGGGTACACCGGGGAGCTGTTTTTT
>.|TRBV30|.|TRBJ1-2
CAWSVNSQNYGYTF
TGTGCCTGGAGTGTCAACAGCCAGAACTATGGCTACACCTTC
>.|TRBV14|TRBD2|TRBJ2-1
CASSPRGSGGAFEQFF
TGTGCCAGCAGCCCTCGCGGAAGCGGGGGGGCGTTTGAGCAGTTCTTC
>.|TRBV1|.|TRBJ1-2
CTSSQAPGGFRQANYGYTF
TGCACCAGCAGCCAAGCCCCCGGGGGGTTCAGACAGGCTAACTATGGCTACACCTTC
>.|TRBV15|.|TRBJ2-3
CATSRGDTQYF
TGTGCCACCAGCCGCGGAGATACGCAGTATTTT
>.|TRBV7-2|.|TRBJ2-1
CASSFLARGNEQFF
TGTGCCAGCAGCTTTTTAGCTAGAGGCAATGAGCAGTTCTTC
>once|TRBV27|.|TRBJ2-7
CASSFGAGLSSYEQYF
TGTGCCAGCAGTTTTGGAGCAGGGCTGAGCTCCTACGAGCAGTACTTC
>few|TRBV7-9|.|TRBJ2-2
CASSVVDTENTGELFF
TGTGCCAGCAGCGTCGTGGACACGGAAAACACCGGGGAGCTGTTTTTT
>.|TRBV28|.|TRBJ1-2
CASSLTGTYGYTF
TGTGCCAGCAGTTTAACAGGGACCTATGGCTACACCTTC
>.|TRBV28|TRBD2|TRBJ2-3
CASSRARLAGVSDTQYF
TGTGCCAGCAGCCGAGCGAGACTAGCGGGAGTATCGGATACGCAGTATTTT
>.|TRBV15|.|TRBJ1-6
CFYLPAKYNSPLHF
TGTTTCTACCTCCCCGCGAAATATAATTCACCCCTCCACTTT